Sequencing of this T cell receptor beta chain was carried out in a study of T cells in tumors after PD-1 blockade. Turning to the study itself: Excluded were patients with checkpoint blockade, immunosuppressants, or radiotherapy or other anti-cancer therapy within 4 weeks. Each patient got pembrolizumab 200 mg every 3 weeks or cemiplimab 350 mg every 2 weeks. Peripheral blood samples averaged 36,536 unique clonotypes and about 120,000 templates. Some patients also took daily vismodegib 150 mg during anti-PD-1 treatment.

Sequenced by immunoSEQ multiplex PCR; TCRdb stores in-frame clones only, minus some. The sample includes roughly 59,000 clones, about four fifths of them seen just once. The receptor was derived from a human donor with basal cell carcinoma. The source was PBMCs, collected before anti-PD-1 treatment.

The CDR3 nucleotides are TGCGCCAGCAGCCAAGAGGGGGACGCGTACGAGCAGTACTTC. The encoded protein is CASSQEGDAYEQYF. The chain recombines TRBV4-1 with TRBJ2-7; the D gene could be TRBD1 or TRBD2 (5 bases each). CDR1 MGHRA and CDR2 YSYEKL come from the germline V gene. V was clipped by 0 bases and J by 4 bases, with 10 bases between them. The CDR3 runs 14 residues.